This entry concerns a single T cell receptor beta chain. Its antigen is unidentified. Documented time point: peripheral blood 6 weeks after treatment start. Every patient provided from 1 to 8 samples, collected pretreatment and on-treatment. The CDR3 runs to 14 residues. Germline assignment: CDR1 MNHNY and CDR2 SVGAGI (reference sequence). Trimming shortened V by 3 bases and J by 3 bases, and 11 bases separated the two germline ends. Using immunoSEQ multiplex PCR, the repertoire was profiled, and TCRdb retains in-frame clones only, with some absent. The sample has roughly 120,000 clones, approximately 90% seen once; the top ten hold around 4%. The data are from a study of PD-L1 blockade in urothelial cancer. Study-wide background: Patients commenced intravenous atezolizumab, 1,200 mg every 3 weeks, in about 2014. Samples came from 3 weeks, at the second dose, and 6 weeks into treatment.

Study results and caveats: TCR clonality was measured in pretreatment peripheral blood. Clonality below the median predicted better survival.

The starting material was PBMCs, obtained around atezolizumab (anti-PD-L1) treatment. The rearrangement joins TRBV6-6 to TRBJ2-5; D is perhaps TRBD1 (6 bases). The sequence came from a man aged 55 to 69 with urothelial cancer. CDR3 in DNA: TGTGCCAGCAGTTATCCCGGGACAAAAGAGACCCAGTACTTC. Its translation is CASSYPGTKETQYF.